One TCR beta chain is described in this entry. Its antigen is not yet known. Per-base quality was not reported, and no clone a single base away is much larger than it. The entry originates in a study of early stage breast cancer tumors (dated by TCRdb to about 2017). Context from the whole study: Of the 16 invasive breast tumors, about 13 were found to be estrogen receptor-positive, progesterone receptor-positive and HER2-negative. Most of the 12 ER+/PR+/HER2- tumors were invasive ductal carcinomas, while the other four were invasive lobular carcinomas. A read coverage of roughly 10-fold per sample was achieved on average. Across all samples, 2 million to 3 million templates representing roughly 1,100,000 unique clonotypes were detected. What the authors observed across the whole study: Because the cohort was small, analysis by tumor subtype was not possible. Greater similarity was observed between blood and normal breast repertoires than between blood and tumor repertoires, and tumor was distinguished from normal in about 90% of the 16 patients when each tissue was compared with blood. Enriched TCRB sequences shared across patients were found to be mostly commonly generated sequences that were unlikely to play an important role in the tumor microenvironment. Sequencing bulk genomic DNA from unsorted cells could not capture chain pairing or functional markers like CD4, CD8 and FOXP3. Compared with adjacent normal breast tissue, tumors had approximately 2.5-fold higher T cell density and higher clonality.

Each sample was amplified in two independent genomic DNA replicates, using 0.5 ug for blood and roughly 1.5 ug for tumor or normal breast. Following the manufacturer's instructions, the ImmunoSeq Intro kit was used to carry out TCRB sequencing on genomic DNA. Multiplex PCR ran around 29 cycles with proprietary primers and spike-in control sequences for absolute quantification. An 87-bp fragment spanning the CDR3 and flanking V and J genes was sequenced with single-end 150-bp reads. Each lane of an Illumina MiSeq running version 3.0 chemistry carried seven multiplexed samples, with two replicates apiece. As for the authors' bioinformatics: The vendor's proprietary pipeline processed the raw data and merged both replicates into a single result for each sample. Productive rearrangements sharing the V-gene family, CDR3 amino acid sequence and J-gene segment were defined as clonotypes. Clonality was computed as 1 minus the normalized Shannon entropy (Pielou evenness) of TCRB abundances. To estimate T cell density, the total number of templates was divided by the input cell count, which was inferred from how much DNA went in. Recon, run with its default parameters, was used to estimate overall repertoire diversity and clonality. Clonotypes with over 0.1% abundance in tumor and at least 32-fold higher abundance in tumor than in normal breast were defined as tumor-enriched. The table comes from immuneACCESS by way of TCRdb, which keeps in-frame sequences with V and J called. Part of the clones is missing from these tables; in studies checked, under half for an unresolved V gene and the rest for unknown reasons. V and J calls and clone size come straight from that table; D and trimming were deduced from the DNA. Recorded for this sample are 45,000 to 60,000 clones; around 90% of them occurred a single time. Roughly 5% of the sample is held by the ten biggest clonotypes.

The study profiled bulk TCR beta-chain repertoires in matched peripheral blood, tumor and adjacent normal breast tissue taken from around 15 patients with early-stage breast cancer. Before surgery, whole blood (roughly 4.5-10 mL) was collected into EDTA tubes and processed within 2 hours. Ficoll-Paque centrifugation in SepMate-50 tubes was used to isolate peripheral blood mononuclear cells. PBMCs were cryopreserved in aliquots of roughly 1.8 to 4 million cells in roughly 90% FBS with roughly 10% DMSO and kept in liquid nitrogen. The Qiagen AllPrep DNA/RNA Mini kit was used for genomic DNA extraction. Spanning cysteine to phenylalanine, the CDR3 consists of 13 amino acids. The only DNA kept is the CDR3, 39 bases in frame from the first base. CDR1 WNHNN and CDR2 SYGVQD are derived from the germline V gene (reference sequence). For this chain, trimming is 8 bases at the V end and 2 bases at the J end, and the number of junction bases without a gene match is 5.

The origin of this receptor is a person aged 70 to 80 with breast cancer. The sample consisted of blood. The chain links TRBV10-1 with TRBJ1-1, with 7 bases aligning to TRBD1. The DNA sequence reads TGCGCCAGCCGCAGGGGGACCAACACTGAAGCTTTCTTT. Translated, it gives CASRRGTNTEAFF.